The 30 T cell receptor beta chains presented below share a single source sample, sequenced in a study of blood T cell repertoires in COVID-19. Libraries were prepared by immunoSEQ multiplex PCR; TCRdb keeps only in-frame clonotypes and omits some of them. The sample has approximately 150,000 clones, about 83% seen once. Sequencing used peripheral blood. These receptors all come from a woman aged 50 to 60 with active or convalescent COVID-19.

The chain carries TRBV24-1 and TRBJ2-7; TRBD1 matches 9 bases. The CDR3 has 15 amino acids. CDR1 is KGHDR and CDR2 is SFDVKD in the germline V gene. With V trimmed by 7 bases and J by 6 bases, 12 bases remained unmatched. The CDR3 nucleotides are TGTGCCACCAGCCCGGGACAGGGAAGATCTGGCGAGCAGTACTTC. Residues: CATSPGQGRSGEQYF.

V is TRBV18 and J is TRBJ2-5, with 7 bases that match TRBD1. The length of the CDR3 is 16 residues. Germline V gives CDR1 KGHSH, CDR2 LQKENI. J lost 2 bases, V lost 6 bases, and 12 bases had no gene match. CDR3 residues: CASSRTGLRTQETQYF. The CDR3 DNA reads TGTGCCAGCTCCAGGACAGGACTGCGGACGCAAGAGACCCAGTACTTC. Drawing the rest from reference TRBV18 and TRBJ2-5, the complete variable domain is NAGVMQNPRHLVRRRGQEARLRCSPMKGHSHVYWYRQLPEEGLKFMVYLQKENIIDESGMPKERFSAEFPKEGPSILRIQQVVRGDSAAYFCASSRTGLRTQETQYFGPGTRLLVL.

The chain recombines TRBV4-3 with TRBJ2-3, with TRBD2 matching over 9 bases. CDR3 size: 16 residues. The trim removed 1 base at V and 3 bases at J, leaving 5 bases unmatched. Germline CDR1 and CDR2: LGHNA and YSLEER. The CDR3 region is CASSQALAGSTDTQYF. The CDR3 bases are TGCGCCAGCAGCCAAGCACTAGCGGGTTCAACAGATACGCAGTATTTT.

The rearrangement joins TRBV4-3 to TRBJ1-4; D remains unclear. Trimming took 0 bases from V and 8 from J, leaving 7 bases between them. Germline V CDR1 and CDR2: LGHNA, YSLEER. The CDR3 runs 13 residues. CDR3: CASSQERREKLFF. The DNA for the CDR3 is TGCGCCAGCAGCCAAGAGCGGAGGGAAAAACTGTTTTTT.

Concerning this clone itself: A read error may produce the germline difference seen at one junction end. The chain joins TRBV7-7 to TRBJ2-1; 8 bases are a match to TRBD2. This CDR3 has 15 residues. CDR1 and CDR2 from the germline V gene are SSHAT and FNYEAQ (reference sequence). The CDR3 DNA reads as TGTGCTAGCAGCCCCCCCGGGGGGGCTTTCAATGAGCAGTTCTTC. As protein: CASSPPGGAFNEQFF.

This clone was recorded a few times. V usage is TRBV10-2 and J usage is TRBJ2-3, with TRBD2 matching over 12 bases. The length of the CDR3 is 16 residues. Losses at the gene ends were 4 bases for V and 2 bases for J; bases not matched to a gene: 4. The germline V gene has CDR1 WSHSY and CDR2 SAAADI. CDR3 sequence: CASSVLAGGPTDTQYF. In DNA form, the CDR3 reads TGCGCCAGCAGTGTTCTAGCGGGGGGGCCCACAGATACGCAGTATTTT.

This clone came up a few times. The CDR3 spells CASSLTVLSNQPQHF. The CDR3 nucleotides are TGTGCCAGTAGTTTGACAGTGCTAAGCAATCAGCCCCAGCATTTT. This chain connects TRBV19 to TRBJ1-5; a possible D gene is TRBD1 (5 bases). This CDR3 has 15 residues. Trimming removed 5 bases at V and 1 base at J, with 12 bases between. CDR1 and CDR2 from the germline V gene are LNHDA and SQIVND (reference sequence). The entire variable domain, with the rest obtained from reference TRBV19 and TRBJ1-5, is as follows: DGGITQSPKYLFRKEGQNVTLSCEQNLNHDAMYWYRQDPGQGLRLIYYSQIVNDFQKGDIAEGYSVSREKKESFPLTVTSAQKNPTAFYLCASSLTVLSNQPQHFGDGTRLSIL.

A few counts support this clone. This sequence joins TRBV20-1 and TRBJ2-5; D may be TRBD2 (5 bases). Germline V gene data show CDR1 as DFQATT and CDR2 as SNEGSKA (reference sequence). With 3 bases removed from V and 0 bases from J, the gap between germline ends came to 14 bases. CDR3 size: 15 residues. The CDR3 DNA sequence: TGCAGTGCTAGTCTGAACCCGGACTACCAAGAGACCCAGTACTTC. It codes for CSASLNPDYQETQYF.

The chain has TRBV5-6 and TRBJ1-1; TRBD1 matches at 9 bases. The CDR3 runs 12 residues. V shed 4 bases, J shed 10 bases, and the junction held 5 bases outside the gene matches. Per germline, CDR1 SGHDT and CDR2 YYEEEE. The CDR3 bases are TGTGCCAGCAGCGTTAGACAGGGGGGAGCTTTCTTT. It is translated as CASSVRQGGAFF.

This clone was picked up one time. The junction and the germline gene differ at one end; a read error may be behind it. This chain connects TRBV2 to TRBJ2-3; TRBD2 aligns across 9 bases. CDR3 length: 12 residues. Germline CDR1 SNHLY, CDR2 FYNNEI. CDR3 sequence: CASGTSIDTQYF. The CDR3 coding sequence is TGTGCCAGCGGGACTAGCATAGATACGCAGTATTTT. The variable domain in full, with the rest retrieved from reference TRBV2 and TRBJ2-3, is EPEVTQTPSHQVTQMGQEVILRCVPISNHLYFYWYRQILGQKVEFLVSFYNNEISEKSEIFDDQFSVERPDGSNFTLKIRSTKLEDSAMYFCASGTSIDTQYFGPGTRLTVL.

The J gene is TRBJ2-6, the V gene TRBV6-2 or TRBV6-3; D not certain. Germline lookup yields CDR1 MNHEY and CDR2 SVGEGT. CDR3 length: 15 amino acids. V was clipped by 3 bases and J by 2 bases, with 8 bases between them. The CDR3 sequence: CASSYWAAGANVLTF. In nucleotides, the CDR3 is TGTGCCAGCAGTTATTGGGCAGCTGGGGCCAACGTCCTGACTTTC.

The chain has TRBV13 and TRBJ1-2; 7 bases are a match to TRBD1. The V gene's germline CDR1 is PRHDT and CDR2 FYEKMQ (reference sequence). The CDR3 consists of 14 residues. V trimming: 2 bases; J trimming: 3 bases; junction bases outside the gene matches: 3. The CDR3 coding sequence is TGTGCCAGCAGCTTAAGGGGGCTCGACTATGGCTACACCTTC. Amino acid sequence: CASSLRGLDYGYTF.

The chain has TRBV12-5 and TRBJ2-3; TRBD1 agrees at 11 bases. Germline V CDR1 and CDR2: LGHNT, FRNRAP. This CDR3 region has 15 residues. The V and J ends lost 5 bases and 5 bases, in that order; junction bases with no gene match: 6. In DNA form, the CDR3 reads TGTGCTAGTGGTCAGGGACAGGGGGTGGGAGATACGCAGTATTTT. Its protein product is CASGQGQGVGDTQYF.

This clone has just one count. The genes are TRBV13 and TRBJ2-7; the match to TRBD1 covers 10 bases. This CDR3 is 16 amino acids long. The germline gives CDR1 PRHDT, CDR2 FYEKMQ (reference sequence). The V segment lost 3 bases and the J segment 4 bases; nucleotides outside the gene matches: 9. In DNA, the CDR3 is TGTGCCAGCAGCTTCCTAGGACAGGGGGTTATATACGAGCAGTACTTC. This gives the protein CASSFLGQGVIYEQYF.

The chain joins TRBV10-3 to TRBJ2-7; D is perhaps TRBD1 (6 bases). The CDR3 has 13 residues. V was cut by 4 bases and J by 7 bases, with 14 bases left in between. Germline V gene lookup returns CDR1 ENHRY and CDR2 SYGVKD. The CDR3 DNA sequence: TGTGCCATCAGTGGGCAGGGGAAAGAAGAGCAGTACTTC. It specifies CAISGQGKEEQYF.

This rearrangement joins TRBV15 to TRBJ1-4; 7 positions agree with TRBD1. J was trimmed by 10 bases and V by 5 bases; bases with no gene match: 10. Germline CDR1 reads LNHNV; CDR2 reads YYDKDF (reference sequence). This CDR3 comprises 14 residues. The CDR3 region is CATSVDRVIGKLFF. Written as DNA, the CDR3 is TGTGCCACCAGCGTAGACAGGGTTATTGGAAAACTGTTTTTT.

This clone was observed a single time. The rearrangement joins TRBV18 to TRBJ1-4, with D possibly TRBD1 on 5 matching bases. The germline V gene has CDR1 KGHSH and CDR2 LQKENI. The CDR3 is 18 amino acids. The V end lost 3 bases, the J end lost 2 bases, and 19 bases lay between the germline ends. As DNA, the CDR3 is TGTGCCAGCTCACCTTCAGCAGGGTCGTCGAGGACTAATGAAAAACTGTTTTTT. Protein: CASSPSAGSSRTNEKLFF.

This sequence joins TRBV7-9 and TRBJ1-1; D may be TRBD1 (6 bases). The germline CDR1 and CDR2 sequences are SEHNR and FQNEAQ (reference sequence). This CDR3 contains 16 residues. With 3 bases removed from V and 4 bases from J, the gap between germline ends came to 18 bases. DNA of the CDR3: TGTGCCAGCAGCTTTCCCAGAGGGGGGGATGGCACTGAAGCTTTCTTT. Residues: CASSFPRGGDGTEAFF.

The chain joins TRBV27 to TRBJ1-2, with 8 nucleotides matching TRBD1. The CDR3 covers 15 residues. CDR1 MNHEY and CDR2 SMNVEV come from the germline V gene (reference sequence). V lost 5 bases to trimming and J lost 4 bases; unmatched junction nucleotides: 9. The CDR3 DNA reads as TGTGCCAGCAGTGCGGACAGGGTTATTCCCTATGGCTACACCTTC. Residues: CASSADRVIPYGYTF.

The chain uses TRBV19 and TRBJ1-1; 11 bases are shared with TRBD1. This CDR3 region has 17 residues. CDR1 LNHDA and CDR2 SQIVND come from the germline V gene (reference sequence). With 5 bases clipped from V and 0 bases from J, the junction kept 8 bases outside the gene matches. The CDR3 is CASSSRTGGIMNTEAFF. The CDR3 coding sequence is TGTGCCAGTAGTTCCAGGACAGGGGGCATCATGAACACTGAAGCTTTCTTT.

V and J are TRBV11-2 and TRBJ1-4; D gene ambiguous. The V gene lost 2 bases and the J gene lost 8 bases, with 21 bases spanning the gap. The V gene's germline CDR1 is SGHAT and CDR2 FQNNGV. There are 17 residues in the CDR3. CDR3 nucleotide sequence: TGTGCCAGCAGCTTAAGATGGCAGCCCAGCCAGGTCGAAAAACTGTTTTTT. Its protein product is CASSLRWQPSQVEKLFF.

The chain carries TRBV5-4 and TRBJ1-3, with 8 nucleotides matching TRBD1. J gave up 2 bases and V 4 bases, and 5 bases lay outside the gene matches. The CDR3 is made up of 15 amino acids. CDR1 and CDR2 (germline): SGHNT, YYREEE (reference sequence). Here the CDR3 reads CASSATGGTGNTIYF. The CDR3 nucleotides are TGTGCCAGCAGCGCCACAGGGGGTACTGGAAACACCATATATTTT.

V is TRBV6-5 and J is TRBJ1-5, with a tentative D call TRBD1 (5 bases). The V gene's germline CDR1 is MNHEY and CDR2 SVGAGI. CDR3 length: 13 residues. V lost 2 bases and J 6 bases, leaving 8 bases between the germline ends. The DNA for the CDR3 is TGTGCCAGCAGTTACGACAGCGCTCAGCCCCAGCATTTT. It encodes CASSYDSAQPQHF.

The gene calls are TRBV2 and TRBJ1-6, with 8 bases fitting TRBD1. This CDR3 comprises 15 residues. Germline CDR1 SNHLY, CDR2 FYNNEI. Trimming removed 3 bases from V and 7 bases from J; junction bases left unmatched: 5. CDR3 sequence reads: CASSDSGQGNSPLHF. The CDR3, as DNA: TGTGCCAGCAGTGACTCTGGACAGGGCAATTCACCCCTCCACTTT.

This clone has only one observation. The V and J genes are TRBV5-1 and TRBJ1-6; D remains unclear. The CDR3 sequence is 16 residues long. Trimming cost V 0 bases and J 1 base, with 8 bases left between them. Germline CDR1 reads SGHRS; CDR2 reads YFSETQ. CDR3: CASSLGAVSYNSPLHF. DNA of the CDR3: TGCGCCAGCAGCTTGGGAGCGGTATCCTATAATTCACCCCTCCACTTT.

The CDR3 DNA sequence: TGTGCCAGCAAACAGGGCTTGAACACTGAAGCTTTCTTT. This codes for CASKQGLNTEAFF. The V gene is TRBV3-1 (or the pseudogene TRBV3-2), the J gene TRBJ1-1, with D perhaps TRBD1 (6 bases). V lost 7 bases to trimming and J lost 0 bases, with 9 bases between them. This CDR3 is 13 amino acids long. Germline V lookup: CDR1 LGHDT, CDR2 YNNKEL (reference sequence).

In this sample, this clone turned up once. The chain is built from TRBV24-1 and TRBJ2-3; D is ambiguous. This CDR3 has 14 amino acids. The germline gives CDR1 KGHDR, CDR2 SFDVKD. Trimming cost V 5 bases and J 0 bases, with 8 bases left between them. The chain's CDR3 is CATSGVRSTDTQYF. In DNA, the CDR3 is TGTGCCACCAGTGGGGTGAGGAGCACAGATACGCAGTATTTT.

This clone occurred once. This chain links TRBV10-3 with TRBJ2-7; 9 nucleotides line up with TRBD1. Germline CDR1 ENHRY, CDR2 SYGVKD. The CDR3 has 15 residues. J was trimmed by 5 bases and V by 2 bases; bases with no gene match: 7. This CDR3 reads CAISEPGTGTHEQYF. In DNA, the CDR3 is TGTGCCATCAGTGAGCCCGGGACAGGGACCCACGAGCAGTACTTC.

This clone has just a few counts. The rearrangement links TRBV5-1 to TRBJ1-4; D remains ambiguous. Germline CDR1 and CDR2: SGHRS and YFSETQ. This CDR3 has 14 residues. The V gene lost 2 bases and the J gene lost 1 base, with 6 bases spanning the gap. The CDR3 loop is CASSFELTNEKLFF. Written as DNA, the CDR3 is TGCGCCAGCAGCTTCGAGTTAACTAATGAAAAACTGTTTTTT.

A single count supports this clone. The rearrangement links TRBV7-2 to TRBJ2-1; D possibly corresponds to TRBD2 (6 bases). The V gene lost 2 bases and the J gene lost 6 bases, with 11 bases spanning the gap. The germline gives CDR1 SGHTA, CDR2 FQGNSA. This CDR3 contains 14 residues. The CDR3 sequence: CASSLNARGNEQFF. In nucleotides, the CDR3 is TGTGCCAGCAGCTTAAACGCGCGGGGCAATGAGCAGTTCTTC.